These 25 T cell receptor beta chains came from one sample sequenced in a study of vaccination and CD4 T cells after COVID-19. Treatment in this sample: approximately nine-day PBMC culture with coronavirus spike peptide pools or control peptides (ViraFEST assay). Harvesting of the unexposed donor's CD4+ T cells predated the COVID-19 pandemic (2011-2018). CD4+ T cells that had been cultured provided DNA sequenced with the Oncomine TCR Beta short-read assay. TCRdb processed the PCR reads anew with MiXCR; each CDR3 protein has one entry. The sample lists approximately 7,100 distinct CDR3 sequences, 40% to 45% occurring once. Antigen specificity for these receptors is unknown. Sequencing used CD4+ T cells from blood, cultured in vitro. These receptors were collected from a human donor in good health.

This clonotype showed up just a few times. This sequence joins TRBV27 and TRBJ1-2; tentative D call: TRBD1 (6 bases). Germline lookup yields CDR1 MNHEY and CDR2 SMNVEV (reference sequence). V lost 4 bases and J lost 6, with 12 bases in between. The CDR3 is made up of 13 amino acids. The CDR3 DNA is TGTGCCAGCAGTTCACAGGGAGGGCATGGCTACACCTTC. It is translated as CASSSQGGHGYTF.

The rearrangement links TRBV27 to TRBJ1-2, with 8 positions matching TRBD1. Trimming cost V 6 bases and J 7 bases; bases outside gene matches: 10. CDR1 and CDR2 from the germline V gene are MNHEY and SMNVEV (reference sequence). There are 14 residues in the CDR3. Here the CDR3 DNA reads TGTGCCAGCAGCCTAAGACAGGGGATGGGTGGCTACACCTTC. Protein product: CASSLRQGMGGYTF.

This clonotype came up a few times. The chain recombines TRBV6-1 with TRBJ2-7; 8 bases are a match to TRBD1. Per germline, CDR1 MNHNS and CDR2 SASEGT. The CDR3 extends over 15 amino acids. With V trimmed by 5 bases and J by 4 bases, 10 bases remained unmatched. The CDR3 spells CASSNQGARMYEQYF. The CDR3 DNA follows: TGTGCCAGCAGTAACCAGGGGGCAAGGATGTACGAGCAGTACTTC.

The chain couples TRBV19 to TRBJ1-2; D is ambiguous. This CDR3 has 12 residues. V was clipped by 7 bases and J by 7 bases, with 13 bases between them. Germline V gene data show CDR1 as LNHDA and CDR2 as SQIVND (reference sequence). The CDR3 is CASIDGWFGYTF. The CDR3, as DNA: TGTGCCAGTATCGATGGGTGGTTTGGCTACACCTTC.

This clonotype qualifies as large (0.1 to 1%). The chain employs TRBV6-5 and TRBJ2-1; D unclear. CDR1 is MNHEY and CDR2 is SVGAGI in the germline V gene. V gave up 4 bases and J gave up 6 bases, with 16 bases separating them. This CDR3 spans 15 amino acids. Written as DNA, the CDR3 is TGTGCCAGCAGTTCCCCGCCCGACACGGTCAATGAGCAGTTCTTC. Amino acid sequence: CASSSPPDTVNEQFF.

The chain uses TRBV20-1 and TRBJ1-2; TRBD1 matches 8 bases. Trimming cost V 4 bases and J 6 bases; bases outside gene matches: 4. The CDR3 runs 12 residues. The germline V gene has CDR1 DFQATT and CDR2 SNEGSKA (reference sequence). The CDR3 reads CSATPGGNGYTF. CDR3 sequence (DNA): TGCAGTGCTACCCCAGGGGGCAATGGCTACACCTTC.

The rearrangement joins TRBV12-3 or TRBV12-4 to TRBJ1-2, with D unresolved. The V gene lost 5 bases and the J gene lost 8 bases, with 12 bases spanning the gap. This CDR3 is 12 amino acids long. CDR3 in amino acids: CASSPLLRGYTF. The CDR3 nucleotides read TGTGCCAGCAGTCCCCTCCTGAGAGGCTACACCTTC.

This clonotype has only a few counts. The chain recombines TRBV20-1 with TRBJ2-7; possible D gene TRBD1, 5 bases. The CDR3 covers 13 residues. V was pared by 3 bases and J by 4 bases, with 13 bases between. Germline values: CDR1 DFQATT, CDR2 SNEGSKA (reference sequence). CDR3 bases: TGCAGTGCTAGTATAGGGGCCTCGTACGAGCAGTACTTC. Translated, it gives CSASIGASYEQYF.

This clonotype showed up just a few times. CDR3 sequence reads: CASSWDHTEAFF. The DNA of the CDR3 is TGTGCCAGCAGCTGGGACCACACTGAAGCTTTCTTT. V gene TRBV6-2 or TRBV6-3 combines with J gene TRBJ1-1; maybe TRBD1 (5 bases). Germline CDR1 is MNHEY and CDR2 is SVGEGT. There are 12 residues in the CDR3. The V and J ends lost 6 bases and 3 bases respectively, with 8 bases between them.

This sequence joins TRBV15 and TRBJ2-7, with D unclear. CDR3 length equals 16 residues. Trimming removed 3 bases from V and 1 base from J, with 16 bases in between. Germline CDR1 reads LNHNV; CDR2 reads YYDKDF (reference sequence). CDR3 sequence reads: CATSSRRSTGSYEQYF. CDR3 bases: TGTGCCACCAGCAGCCGACGGTCTACCGGATCCTACGAGCAGTACTTC.

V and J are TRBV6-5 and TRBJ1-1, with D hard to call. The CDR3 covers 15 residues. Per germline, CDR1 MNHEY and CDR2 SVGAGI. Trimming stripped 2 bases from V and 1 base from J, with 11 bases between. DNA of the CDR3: TGTGCCAGCAGTTACGGGTTGACACAGAACACTGAAGCTTTCTTT. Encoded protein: CASSYGLTQNTEAFF.

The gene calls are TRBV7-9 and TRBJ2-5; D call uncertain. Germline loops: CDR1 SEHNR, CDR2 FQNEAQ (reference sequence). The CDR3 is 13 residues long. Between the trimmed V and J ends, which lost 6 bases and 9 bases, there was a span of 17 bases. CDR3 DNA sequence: TGTGCCAGCAGTTCCTTGGAGTTGGCGGCCCAGTACTTC. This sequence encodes CASSSLELAAQYF.

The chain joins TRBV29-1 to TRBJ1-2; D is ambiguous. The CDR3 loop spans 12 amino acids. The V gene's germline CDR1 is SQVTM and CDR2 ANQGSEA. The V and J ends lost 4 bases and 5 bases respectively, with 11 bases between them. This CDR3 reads CSVAGFNYGYTF. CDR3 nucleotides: TGCAGCGTTGCGGGGTTTAATTATGGCTACACCTTC.

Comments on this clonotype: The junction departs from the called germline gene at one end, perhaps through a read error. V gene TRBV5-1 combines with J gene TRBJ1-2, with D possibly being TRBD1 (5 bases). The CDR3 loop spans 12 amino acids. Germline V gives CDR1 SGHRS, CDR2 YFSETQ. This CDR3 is CASSFRDYGHTF. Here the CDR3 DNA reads TGCGCCAGCAGCTTCAGGGACTATGGCCACACCTTC.

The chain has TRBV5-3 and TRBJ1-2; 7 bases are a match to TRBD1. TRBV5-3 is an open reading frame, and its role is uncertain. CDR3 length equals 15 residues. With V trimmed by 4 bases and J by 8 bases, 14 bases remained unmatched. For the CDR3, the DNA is TGTGCCAGAAGCCACGCCCGGGACAGAACGGAGGGCTACACCTTC. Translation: CARSHARDRTEGYTF.

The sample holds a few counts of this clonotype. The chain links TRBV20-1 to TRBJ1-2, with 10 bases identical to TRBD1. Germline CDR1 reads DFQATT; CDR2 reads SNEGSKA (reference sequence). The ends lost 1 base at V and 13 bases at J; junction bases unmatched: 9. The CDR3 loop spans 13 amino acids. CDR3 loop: CSARASDRGYSTF. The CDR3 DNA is TGCAGTGCTAGAGCCTCGGACAGGGGGTACTCCACCTTC.

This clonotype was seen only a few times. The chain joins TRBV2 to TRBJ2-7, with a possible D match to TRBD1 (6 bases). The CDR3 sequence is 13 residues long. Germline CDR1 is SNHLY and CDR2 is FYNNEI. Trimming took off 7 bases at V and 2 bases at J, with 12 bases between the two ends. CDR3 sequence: CASTGDTPYEQYF. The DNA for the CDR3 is TGTGCCAGCACTGGGGACACTCCCTACGAGCAGTACTTC.

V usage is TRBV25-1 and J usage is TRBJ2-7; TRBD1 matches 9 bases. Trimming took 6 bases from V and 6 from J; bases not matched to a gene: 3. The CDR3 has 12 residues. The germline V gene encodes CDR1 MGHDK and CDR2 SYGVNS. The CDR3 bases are TGTGCCAGCAGCCAGACAGGGGGCGAGCAGTACTTC. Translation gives CASSQTGGEQYF.

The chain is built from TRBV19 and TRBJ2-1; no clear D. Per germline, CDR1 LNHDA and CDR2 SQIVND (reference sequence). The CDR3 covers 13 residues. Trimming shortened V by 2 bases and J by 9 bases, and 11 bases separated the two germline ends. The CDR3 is CASSIYPSSEQFF. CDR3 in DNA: TGTGCCAGTAGTATATATCCCTCCAGTGAGCAGTTCTTC.

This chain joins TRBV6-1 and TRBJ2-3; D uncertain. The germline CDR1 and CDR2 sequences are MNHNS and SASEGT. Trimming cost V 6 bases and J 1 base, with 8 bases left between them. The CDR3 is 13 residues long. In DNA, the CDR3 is TGTGCCAGCAGAGACACCCGCACAGATACGCAGTATTTT. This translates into CASRDTRTDTQYF.

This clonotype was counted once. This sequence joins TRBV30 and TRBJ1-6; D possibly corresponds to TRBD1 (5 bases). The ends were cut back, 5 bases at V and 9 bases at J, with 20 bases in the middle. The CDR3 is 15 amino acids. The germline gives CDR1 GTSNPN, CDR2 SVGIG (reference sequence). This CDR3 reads CAWSPRAGFGSPLHF. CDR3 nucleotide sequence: TGTGCCTGGTCGCCCCGGGCAGGGTTCGGTTCACCCCTCCACTTT. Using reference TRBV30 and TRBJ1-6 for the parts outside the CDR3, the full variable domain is SQTIHQWPATLVQPVGSPLSLECTVEGTSNPNLYWYRQAAGRGLQLLFYSVGIGQISSEVPQNLSASRPQDRQFILSSKKLLLSDSGFYLCAWSPRAGFGSPLHFGNGTRLTVT.

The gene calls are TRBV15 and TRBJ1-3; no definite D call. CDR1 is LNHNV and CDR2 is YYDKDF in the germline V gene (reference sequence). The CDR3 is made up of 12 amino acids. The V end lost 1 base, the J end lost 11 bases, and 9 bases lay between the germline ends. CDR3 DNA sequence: TGTGCCACCAGCAGAGTTGACGGGTCCATATATTTT. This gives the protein CATSRVDGSIYF.

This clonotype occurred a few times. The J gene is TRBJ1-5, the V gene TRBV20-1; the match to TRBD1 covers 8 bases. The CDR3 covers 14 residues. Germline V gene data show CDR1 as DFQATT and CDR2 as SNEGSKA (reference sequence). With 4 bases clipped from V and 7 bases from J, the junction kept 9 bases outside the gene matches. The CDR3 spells CSATLDRERQPQHF. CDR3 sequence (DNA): TGCAGTGCTACTTTGGACAGGGAGCGACAGCCCCAGCATTTT.

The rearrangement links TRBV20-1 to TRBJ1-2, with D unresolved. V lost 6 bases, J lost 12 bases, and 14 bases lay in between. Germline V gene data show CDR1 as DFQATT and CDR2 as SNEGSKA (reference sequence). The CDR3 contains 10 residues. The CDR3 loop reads CSAPYDGHTF. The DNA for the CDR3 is TGCAGTGCCCCCTATGACGGCCACACCTTC.

DNA of the CDR3: TGCAGTGCTGGGGGCTTGGGGGGCTACACCTTC. It encodes CSAGGLGGYTF. The V call is TRBV20-1, the J call TRBJ1-2, with D perhaps TRBD1 (6 bases). CDR1 DFQATT and CDR2 SNEGSKA come from the germline V gene (reference sequence). The CDR3 extends over 11 amino acids. V dropped 5 bases and J dropped 8 bases, with 12 bases sitting between them.